A selection of T cell receptor beta chains follows, all from one sample in a study of T cell responses to AZD1222 COVID-19 vaccine. Sequenced by immunoSEQ multiplex PCR; TCRdb stores in-frame clones only, minus some. The sample has roughly 120,000 clones, about 88% seen once. The source material was peripheral blood, sampled on day 0 of AZD1222 vaccination. The origin of the receptors is an adult in good health. Each CDR3 is given with its conserved first and last residue. D genes are given only for firm matches. The size entry is marked missing in some rows and otherwise reads once, few, many or a size class.

V gene: TRBV5-6
clone size: NA
J gene: TRBJ2-1
D gene: NA
CDR3 DNA: TGTGCCAGCAGCTTTCCAGGGAGTGAGCAGTTCTTC
CDR3 protein: CASSFPGSEQFF

V gene: TRBV14
clone size: NA
J gene: TRBJ2-7
D gene: TRBD2
CDR3 DNA: TGTGCCAGCAGCCAAGGTAGCGGGAGCTCCTACGAGCAGTACTTC
CDR3 protein: CASSQGSGSSYEQYF

V gene: TRBV7-2
clone size: NA
J gene: TRBJ1-5
D gene: TRBD1
CDR3 DNA: TGTGCCAGCAGCTCGGGACAGATTCCCAATCAGCCCCAGCATTTT
CDR3 protein: CASSSGQIPNQPQHF

V gene: TRBV7-9
clone size: NA
J gene: TRBJ1-1
D gene: NA
CDR3 DNA: TGTGCCAGCAGCTTAACCGGGACGGAGAACACTGAAGCTTTCTTT
CDR3 protein: CASSLTGTENTEAFF

V gene: TRBV11-2
clone size: NA
J gene: TRBJ1-1
D gene: NA
CDR3 DNA: TGTGCCAGCAGCCCTACAGACTGGGTCTTACAGAACACTGAAGCTTTCTTT
CDR3 protein: CASSPTDWVLQNTEAFF

V gene: TRBV4-1
clone size: NA
J gene: TRBJ2-7
D gene: TRBD1
CDR3 DNA: TGCGCCAGCAGTCCCCCGGGACAGGGTTACGAGCAGTACTTC
CDR3 protein: CASSPPGQGYEQYF

V gene: TRBV5-1
clone size: NA
J gene: TRBJ1-2
D gene: TRBD1
CDR3 DNA: TGCGCCAGCAGCTCGGGACAGGTTTACGGCTACACCTTC
CDR3 protein: CASSSGQVYGYTF

V gene: TRBV4-1
clone size: NA
J gene: TRBJ2-7
D gene: TRBD1
CDR3 DNA: TGCGCCAGCAGCCGAGGACAGGGGGCCCTGGGATACGAGCAGTACTTC
CDR3 protein: CASSRGQGALGYEQYF

V gene: TRBV5-1
clone size: NA
J gene: TRBJ2-4
D gene: NA
CDR3 DNA: TGCGCCAGCAGCTTGTTAGGGAGCCCCATTCAGTACTTC
CDR3 protein: CASSLLGSPIQYF

V gene: TRBV7-9
clone size: NA
J gene: TRBJ1-1
D gene: NA
CDR3 DNA: TGTGCCAGCAGCTTACTGGGGGACACTGAAGCTTTCTTT
CDR3 protein: CASSLLGDTEAFF

V gene: TRBV6-6
clone size: few
J gene: TRBJ1-2
D gene: NA
CDR3 DNA: TGTGCCAGCAGCCTCGGGGAGGTGCGAGGCTACACCTTC
CDR3 protein: CASSLGEVRGYTF

V gene: TRBV7-8
clone size: NA
J gene: TRBJ2-7
D gene: NA
CDR3 DNA: TGTGCCAGCAGCTTAGCGAGGGACGGCAACGAGCAGTACTTC
CDR3 protein: CASSLARDGNEQYF

V gene: TRBV6-1
clone size: once
J gene: TRBJ2-1
D gene: NA
CDR3 DNA: TGTGCCAGCAGTGAAAGCCCGGGCACCTACAATGAGCAGTTCTTC
CDR3 protein: CASSESPGTYNEQFF

V gene: TRBV12-3/TRBV12-4
clone size: once
J gene: TRBJ2-1
D gene: NA
CDR3 DNA: TGTGCCAGCAGTCAGGGGAATGAGCAGTTCTTC
CDR3 protein: CASSQGNEQFF

V gene: TRBV14
clone size: NA
J gene: TRBJ1-6
D gene: NA
CDR3 DNA: TGTGCCAGCAGCCAAGAAAGGTGGGGCAGGGTAGATTCACCCCTCCACTTT
CDR3 protein: CASSQERWGRVDSPLHF

V gene: TRBV29-1
clone size: NA
J gene: TRBJ1-4
D gene: TRBD1
CDR3 DNA: TGCAGCGCTTTGGGACAGCCAACTAATGAAAAACTGTTTTTT
CDR3 protein: CSALGQPTNEKLFF

V gene: TRBV18
clone size: NA
J gene: TRBJ1-3
D gene: NA
CDR3 DNA: TGTGCCAGCTCACCCCGAGGGAGCTCTGGAAACACCATATATTTT
CDR3 protein: CASSPRGSSGNTIYF

V gene: TRBV25-1
clone size: NA
J gene: TRBJ2-7
D gene: NA
CDR3 DNA: TGTGCCAGCAGTGCGGGCTTCGTCAGCGTGGATCGGCAGTACTTC
CDR3 protein: CASSAGFVSVDRQYF

V gene: TRBV19
clone size: NA
J gene: TRBJ2-6
D gene: NA
CDR3 DNA: TGTGCCAGTATCCCCGCCGGACCGAGCTCTGGGGCCAACGTCCTGACTTTC
CDR3 protein: CASIPAGPSSGANVLTF

V gene: TRBV24-1
clone size: NA
J gene: TRBJ1-1
D gene: TRBD1
CDR3 DNA: TGTGCCACCAGTGATTCCCGACAGGGGGCTGGCACTGAAGCTTTCTTT
CDR3 protein: CATSDSRQGAGTEAFF

V gene: TRBV11-2
clone size: NA
J gene: TRBJ1-1
D gene: NA
CDR3 DNA: TGTGCCAGCAGCCGGGACACCCTTAACACTGAAGCTTTCTTT
CDR3 protein: CASSRDTLNTEAFF

V gene: TRBV27
clone size: NA
J gene: TRBJ2-7
D gene: NA
CDR3 DNA: TGTGCCAGCAGAGGCGCAGGGACCTACGAGCAGTACTTC
CDR3 protein: CASRGAGTYEQYF

V gene: TRBV4-1
clone size: once
J gene: TRBJ1-2
D gene: NA
CDR3 DNA: TGCGCCAGCAGCCAAGACTTATCAAACTATGGCTACACCTTC
CDR3 protein: CASSQDLSNYGYTF

V gene: TRBV4-1
clone size: NA
J gene: TRBJ1-5
D gene: NA
CDR3 DNA: TGCGCCAGCAGCCAAGATCTGGGCAGGGTAAATCAGCCCCAGCATTTT
CDR3 protein: CASSQDLGRVNQPQHF

V gene: TRBV18
clone size: NA
J gene: TRBJ2-7
D gene: NA
CDR3 DNA: TGTGCCAGCTCACCACCAGGGAGCTCAACGGGGGCCGAGCAGTACTTC
CDR3 protein: CASSPPGSSTGAEQYF

V gene: TRBV6-5
clone size: NA
J gene: TRBJ1-2
D gene: TRBD1
CDR3 DNA: TGTGCCAGCAGGACTGCAGCCGGGACAGGCTATGGCTACACCTTC
CDR3 protein: CASRTAAGTGYGYTF

V gene: TRBV19
clone size: NA
J gene: TRBJ1-6
D gene: NA
CDR3 DNA: TGTGCCAGTAGTACGGGACCTACCCCCCTCCACTTT
CDR3 protein: CASSTGPTPLHF

V gene: TRBV11-3
clone size: once
J gene: TRBJ2-2
D gene: NA
CDR3 DNA: TGTGCCAGCAGCTTAGACACCACCGGGGAGCTGTTTTTT
CDR3 protein: CASSLDTTGELFF

V gene: TRBV19
clone size: NA
J gene: TRBJ1-1
D gene: TRBD1
CDR3 DNA: TGTGCCAGTAGTAGACAGGGGTTTGGGATATCGGGCACTGAAGCTTTCTTT
CDR3 protein: CASSRQGFGISGTEAFF

V gene: TRBV7-9
clone size: NA
J gene: TRBJ2-7
D gene: NA
CDR3 DNA: TGTGCCAGCAGCTTAGCTACAGGGATCTACGAGCAGTACTTC
CDR3 protein: CASSLATGIYEQYF

V gene: TRBV25-1
clone size: NA
J gene: TRBJ1-4
D gene: TRBD1
CDR3 DNA: TGTGCCAGCAGTGACCCCGGGGACAGGAAAAAACTGTTTTTT
CDR3 protein: CASSDPGDRKKLFF

V gene: TRBV24-1
clone size: NA
J gene: TRBJ2-7
D gene: NA
CDR3 DNA: TGTGCCACCAGTGATTCTGTGATCGCGCCCTACGAGCAGTACTTC
CDR3 protein: CATSDSVIAPYEQYF

V gene: TRBV5-1
clone size: NA
J gene: TRBJ1-1
D gene: TRBD1
CDR3 DNA: TGCGCCAGCAGCTTGGCTGGGACAGCTGAAGCTTTCTTT
CDR3 protein: CASSLAGTAEAFF

V gene: TRBV5-4
clone size: NA
J gene: TRBJ1-6
D gene: NA
CDR3 DNA: TGTGCCAGCAGCTTGGCCTGGGACCAAAATTCACCCCTCCACTTT
CDR3 protein: CASSLAWDQNSPLHF

V gene: TRBV4-1
clone size: NA
J gene: TRBJ1-3
D gene: NA
CDR3 DNA: TGCGCCAGCAGCCAAGATTTGGGGGCCACTGGAAACACCATATATTTT
CDR3 protein: CASSQDLGATGNTIYF